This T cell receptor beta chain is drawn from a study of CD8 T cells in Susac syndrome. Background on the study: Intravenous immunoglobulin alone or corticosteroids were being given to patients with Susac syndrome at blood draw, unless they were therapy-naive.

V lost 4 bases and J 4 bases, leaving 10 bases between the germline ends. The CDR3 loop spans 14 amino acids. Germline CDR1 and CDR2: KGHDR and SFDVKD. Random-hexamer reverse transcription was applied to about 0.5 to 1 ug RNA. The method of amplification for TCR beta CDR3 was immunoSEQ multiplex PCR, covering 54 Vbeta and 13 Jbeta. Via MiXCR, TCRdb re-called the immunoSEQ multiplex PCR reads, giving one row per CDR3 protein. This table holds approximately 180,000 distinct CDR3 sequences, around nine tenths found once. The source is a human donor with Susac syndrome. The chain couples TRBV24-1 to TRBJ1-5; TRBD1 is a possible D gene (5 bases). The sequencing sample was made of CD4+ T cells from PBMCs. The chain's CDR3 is CATSESGRNQPQHF. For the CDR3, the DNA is TGTGCCACCAGTGAATCAGGGAGGAATCAGCCCCAGCATTTT.